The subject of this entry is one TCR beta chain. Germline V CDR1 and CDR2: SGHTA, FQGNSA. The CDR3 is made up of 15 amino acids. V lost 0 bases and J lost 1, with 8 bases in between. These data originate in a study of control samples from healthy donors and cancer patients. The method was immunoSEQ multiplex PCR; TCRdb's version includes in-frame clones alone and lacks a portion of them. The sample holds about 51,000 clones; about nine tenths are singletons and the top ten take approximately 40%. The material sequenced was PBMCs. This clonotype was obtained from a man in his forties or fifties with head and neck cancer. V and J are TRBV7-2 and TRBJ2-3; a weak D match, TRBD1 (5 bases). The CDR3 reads CASSLAGARTDTQYF. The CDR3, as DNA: TGTGCCAGCAGCTTAGCAGGGGCGCGCACAGATACGCAGTATTTT.